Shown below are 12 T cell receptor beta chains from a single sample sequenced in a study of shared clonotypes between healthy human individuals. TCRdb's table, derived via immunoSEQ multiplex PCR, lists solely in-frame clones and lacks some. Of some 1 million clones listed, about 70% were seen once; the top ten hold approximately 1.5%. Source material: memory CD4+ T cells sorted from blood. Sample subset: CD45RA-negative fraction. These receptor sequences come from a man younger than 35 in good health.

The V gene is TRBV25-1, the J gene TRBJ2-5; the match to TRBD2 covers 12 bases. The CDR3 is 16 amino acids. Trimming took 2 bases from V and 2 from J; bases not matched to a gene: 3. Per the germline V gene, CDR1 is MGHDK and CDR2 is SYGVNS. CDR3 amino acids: CASSELAGGGQETQYF. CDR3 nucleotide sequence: TGTGCCAGCAGTGAACTAGCGGGAGGGGGTCAAGAGACCCAGTACTTC.

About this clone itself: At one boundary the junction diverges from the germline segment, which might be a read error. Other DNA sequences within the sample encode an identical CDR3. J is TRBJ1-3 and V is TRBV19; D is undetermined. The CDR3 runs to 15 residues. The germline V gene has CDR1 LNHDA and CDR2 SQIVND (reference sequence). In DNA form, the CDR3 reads TGTGCCAGTAGCATAGACGGGAGCTCTGGAAACACCATATATTTT. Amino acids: CASSIDGSSGNTIYF.

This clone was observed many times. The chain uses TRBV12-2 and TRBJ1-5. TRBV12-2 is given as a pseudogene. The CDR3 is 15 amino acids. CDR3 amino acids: CASRITKVGNQPQHF. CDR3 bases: TGTGCAAGTCGCATCACTAAAGTGGGCAATCAGCCCCAGCATTTT.

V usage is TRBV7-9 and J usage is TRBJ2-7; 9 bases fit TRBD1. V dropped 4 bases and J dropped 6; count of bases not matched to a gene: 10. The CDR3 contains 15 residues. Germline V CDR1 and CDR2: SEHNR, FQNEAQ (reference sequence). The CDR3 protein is CASSSGQGPIREQYF. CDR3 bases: TGTGCCAGCAGCTCGGGACAGGGTCCGATACGCGAGCAGTACTTC.

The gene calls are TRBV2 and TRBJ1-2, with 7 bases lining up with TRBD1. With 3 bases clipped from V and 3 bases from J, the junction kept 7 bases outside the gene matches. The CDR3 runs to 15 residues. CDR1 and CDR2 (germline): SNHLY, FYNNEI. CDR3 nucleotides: TGTGCCAGCAGTGAGAGGCCAGGGGGGGACTATGGCTACACCTTC. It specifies CASSERPGGDYGYTF.

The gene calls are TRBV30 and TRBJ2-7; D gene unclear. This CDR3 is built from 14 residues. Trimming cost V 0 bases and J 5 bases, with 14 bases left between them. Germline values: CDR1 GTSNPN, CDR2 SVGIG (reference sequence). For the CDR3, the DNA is TGTGCCTGGAGTGTCCAGAGGCCCCTACACGAGCAGTACTTC. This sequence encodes CAWSVQRPLHEQYF.

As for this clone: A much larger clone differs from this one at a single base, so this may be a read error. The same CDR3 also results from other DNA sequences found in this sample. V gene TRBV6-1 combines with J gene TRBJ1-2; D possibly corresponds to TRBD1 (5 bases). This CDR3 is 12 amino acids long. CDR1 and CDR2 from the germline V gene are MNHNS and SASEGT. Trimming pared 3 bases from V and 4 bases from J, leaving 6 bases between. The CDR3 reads CASSDRVYGYTF. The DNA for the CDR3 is TGTGCCAGCAGTGACAGGGTCTATGGCTACACCTTC.

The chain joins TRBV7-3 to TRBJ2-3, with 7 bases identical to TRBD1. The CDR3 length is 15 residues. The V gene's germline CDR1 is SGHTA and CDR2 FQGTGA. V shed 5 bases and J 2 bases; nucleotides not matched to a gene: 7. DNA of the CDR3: TGTGCCAGCAGCCAGGGACAGAAGTACACAGATACGCAGTATTTT. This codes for CASSQGQKYTDTQYF. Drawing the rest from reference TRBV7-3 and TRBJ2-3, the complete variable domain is GAGVSQTPSNKVTEKGKYVELRCDPISGHTALYWYRQSLGQGPEFLIYFQGTGAADDSGLPNDRFFAVRPEGSVSTLKIQRTERGDSAVYLCASSQGQKYTDTQYFGPGTRLTVL.

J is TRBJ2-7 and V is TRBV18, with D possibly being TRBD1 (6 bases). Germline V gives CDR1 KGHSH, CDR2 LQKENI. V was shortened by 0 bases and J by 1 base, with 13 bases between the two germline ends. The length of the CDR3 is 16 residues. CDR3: CASSPPNRAFSYEQYF. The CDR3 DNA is TGTGCCAGCTCACCACCAAACAGGGCGTTTTCCTACGAGCAGTACTTC.

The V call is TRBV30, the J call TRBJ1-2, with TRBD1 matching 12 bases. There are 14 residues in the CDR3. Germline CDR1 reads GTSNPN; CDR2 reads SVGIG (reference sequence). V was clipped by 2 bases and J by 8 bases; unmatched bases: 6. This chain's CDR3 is CAWSMGQGADGYTF. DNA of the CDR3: TGTGCCTGGAGTATGGGACAGGGGGCCGACGGCTACACCTTC.

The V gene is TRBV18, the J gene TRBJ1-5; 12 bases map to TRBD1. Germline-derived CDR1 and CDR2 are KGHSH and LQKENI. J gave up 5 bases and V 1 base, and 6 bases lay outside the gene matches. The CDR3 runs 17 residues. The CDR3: CASSPRAGQGADQPQHF. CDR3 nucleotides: TGTGCCAGCTCACCACGAGCGGGACAGGGGGCGGATCAGCCCCAGCATTTT.

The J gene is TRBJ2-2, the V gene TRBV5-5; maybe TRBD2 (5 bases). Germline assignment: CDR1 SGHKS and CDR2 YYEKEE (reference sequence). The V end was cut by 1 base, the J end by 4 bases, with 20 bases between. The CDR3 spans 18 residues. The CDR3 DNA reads TGTGCCAGCAGCTTGTCTGGGTCATCCATCGCGGGCACCGGGGAGCTGTTTTTT. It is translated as CASSLSGSSIAGTGELFF. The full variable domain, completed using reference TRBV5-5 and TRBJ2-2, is DAGVTQSPTHLIKTRGQQVTLRCSPISGHKSVSWYQQVLGQGPQFIFQYYEKEERGRGNFPDRFSARQFPNYSSELNVNALLLGDSALYLCASSLSGSSIAGTGELFFGEGSRLTVL.